Many counts were recorded for the clone carrying this TCR beta chain. Its target is not known. The data derive from a study of T cells in Graves' hyperthyroidism and ophthalmopathy. The TCR beta CDR3 regions underwent amplification using RNA transcripts as the source. First-round RT-PCR of the TCR CDR3 relied on the HTBI primer set. TCRdb ran MiXCR on the multiplex PCR reads and lists one entry per CDR3 protein. In the table there are around 300,000 distinct CDR3 sequences, 15% of which are singletons. Study-wide results and limits: Before onset, ophthalmopathy was predicted by the model a median about 6.2 months earlier.

This CDR3 comprises 13 residues. V was shortened by 3 bases and J by 2 bases, with 6 bases between the two germline ends. Germline CDR1 SNHLY, CDR2 FYNNEI. It was uncontrolled infection, other autoimmune disease, pregnancy or lactation that excluded patients. Diagnoses were established using clinical symptoms, serum thyroxine and TRAb, thyroid ultrasound and orbital computed tomography. Extraction of PBMCs used roughly 9.6 ml of fresh peripheral blood. V is TRBV2 and J is TRBJ2-3; no definite D call. The material sequenced was blood. This sequence was found in a woman in her 50s with Graves' hyperthyroidism that later progressed to Graves' ophthalmopathy. The CDR3 nucleotides read TGTGCCAGCAGTGATGAGTACACAGATACGCAGTATTTT. Protein sequence: CASSDEYTDTQYF.